This TCR beta chain was retrieved from a study of beta chain features in type 1 diabetes. Study observations and caveats: High-TCR-expressing cells could be over-represented by cDNA sequencing. Moderately but significantly shorter TCRB CDR3s were found in Type 1 diabetes patients in all four CD4+ subsets. Patients showed naive, central memory and Treg TCRB repertoires that appeared more similar than those of healthy donors.

Sequenced material consisted of expressed TCRB transcripts (all of the isolated RNA was reverse transcribed). TCRdb's table, derived via immunoSEQ multiplex PCR, lists solely in-frame clones and lacks some. This table has about 250,000 clones, roughly 11% appearing once. This clone was recorded a few times. Its antigen is still unknown. Sequenced: naive CD4+ T cells from blood. This clonotype was obtained from a man aged 30-40 years with type 1 diabetes.

The CDR3 reads CASSFWSGGGRNYGYTF. The CDR3, as DNA: TGTGCCAGCAGCTTCTGGTCCGGGGGGGGACGAAACTATGGCTACACCTTC. The gene calls are TRBV7-9 and TRBJ1-2; TRBD1 might be the D (5 bases). With 3 bases removed from V and 2 bases from J, the gap between germline ends came to 19 bases. The CDR3 is made up of 17 amino acids. The germline gives CDR1 SEHNR, CDR2 FQNEAQ (reference sequence).